The 20 T cell receptor beta chains below were found in one sample sequenced in a study of response to subunit inactivated influenza vaccine. TCRdb fed the RT-PCR reads into MiXCR, producing one record per CDR3 protein. The table lists 300,000 to 350,000 distinct CDR3 sequences, 20% to 25% of them singletons. The sequences come from PBMCs from blood, collected less than 22 months after vaccination. The source is a man aged 50-75 years who received an inactivated influenza vaccine.

This clonotype was seen ten or more times. The V call is TRBV3-1, the J call TRBJ2-2; 9 nucleotides align to TRBD1. Germline CDR1 and CDR2: LGHDT and YNNKEL (reference sequence). The CDR3 totals 15 residues. Trimming cost V 4 bases and J 9 bases; bases outside gene matches: 9. CDR3 sequence (DNA): TGTGCCAGCAGCCCGTGGACAGGGGAGGCCAGGGAGCTGTTTTTT. Protein sequence: CASSPWTGEARELFF.

Points on this clonotype: A much bigger clone sits one base away, suggesting this may be a read error. This sequence joins TRBV29-1 and TRBJ1-2; 7 nucleotides line up with TRBD1. The CDR3 runs to 12 residues. With V trimmed by 7 bases and J by 4 bases, 6 bases remained unmatched. Germline CDR1 reads SQVTM; CDR2 reads ANQGSEA. The CDR3 DNA reads TGCAGCGCCGAAGAGGGGGCCTATGGCTACACCTTC. Translated: CSAEEGAYGYTF.

This clonotype was detected ten times or more. This rearrangement joins TRBV4-1 to TRBJ1-5, with D possibly TRBD1 on 5 matching bases. With 0 bases removed from V and 2 bases from J, the gap between germline ends came to 11 bases. The CDR3 is 16 residues long. Per the germline V gene, CDR1 is MGHRA and CDR2 is YSYEKL. In DNA form, the CDR3 reads TGCGCCAGCAGCCAAGATCTGGGGGGAGGCAATCAGCCCCAGCATTTT. It translates to CASSQDLGGGNQPQHF.

This clonotype was seen a few times. This chain joins TRBV28 and TRBJ2-7; D is unresolved. V lost 6 bases and J lost 9, with 12 bases in between. Per the germline V gene, CDR1 is MDHEN and CDR2 is SYDVKM. CDR3 size: 11 residues. DNA for the CDR3: TGTGCCAGCAGCCCCACCGTGGGGCAGTACTTC. Translated, it gives CASSPTVGQYF.

This clonotype was seen once. The final CDR3 position lacks the conserved phenylalanine or tryptophan, pointing to a likely read error. The gene calls are TRBV12-3 or TRBV12-4 and TRBJ2-2; TRBD1 agrees at 7 bases. Germline trimming cut 7 bases from V and 4 bases from J; bases unmatched to any gene: 3. This CDR3 spans 13 amino acids. In DNA form, the CDR3 reads TGTGCCAGCAAGACAGGGTCCACCGGGGAGCTGTTTCTT. Protein: CASKTGSTGELFL.

V and J are TRBV7-2 and TRBJ2-7; tentatively, D is TRBD1 (6 bases). Germline V gene data show CDR1 as SGHTA and CDR2 as FQGNSA. CDR3 length: 14 amino acids. V lost 5 bases and J 2 bases, leaving 13 bases between the germline ends. The CDR3 region is CASSRATGPYEQYF. CDR3 DNA sequence: TGTGCCAGCAGCCGAGCGACAGGTCCCTACGAGCAGTACTTC.

This clonotype was observed a handful of times. J is TRBJ1-5 and V is TRBV6-2 or TRBV6-3; no clear D gene. The V and J ends lost 2 bases and 4 bases respectively, with 6 bases between them. The germline V gene encodes CDR1 MNHEY and CDR2 SVGEGT. The CDR3 consists of 13 residues. CDR3 coding DNA: TGTGCCAGCAGTTACAGGAGTAATCAGCCCCAGCATTTT. Protein product: CASSYRSNQPQHF.

The chain is built from TRBV27 and TRBJ2-6; 8 positions agree with TRBD1. The CDR3 runs 16 residues. Germline loops: CDR1 MNHEY, CDR2 SMNVEV (reference sequence). V was pared by 5 bases and J by 1 base, with 4 bases of the junction left unmatched. The CDR3 protein is CASSRTGWSGANVLTF. CDR3 sequence (DNA): TGTGCCAGCAGTCGGACAGGGTGGTCTGGGGCCAACGTCCTGACTTTC.

This clonotype was seen repeatedly, ten times or more. This chain joins TRBV6-2 or TRBV6-3 and TRBJ2-1; D call uncertain. The length of the CDR3 is 12 residues. Deletions cut 2 bases from V and 7 bases from J, with 6 bases between. Germline lookup yields CDR1 MNHEY and CDR2 SVGEGT. The CDR3 sequence is CASSYEPNEQFF. The CDR3 DNA reads as TGTGCCAGCAGTTACGAGCCTAATGAGCAGTTCTTC.

A word on this clonotype: One junction end disagrees with the germline gene, perhaps due to a read error. V usage is TRBV12-3 or TRBV12-4 and J usage is TRBJ2-7, with unresolved D. CDR3 length: 14 amino acids. DNA of the CDR3: TGTGCCAGCAGTTTTAGCCTTTTAGGCGACGAACAGTACTTC. As protein: CASSFSLLGDEQYF.

This clonotype was seen a few times. Here the CDR3 DNA reads TGTGCCAGCAGTCCTCGGGGGCGTACCTACGAGCAGTACTTC. Protein product: CASSPRGRTYEQYF. The chain employs TRBV6-2 or TRBV6-3 and TRBJ2-7; D assignment may be TRBD1 or TRBD2 (6 bases each). The ends were cut back, 5 bases at V and 2 bases at J, with 13 bases in the middle. The CDR3 extends over 14 amino acids. Germline CDR1 and CDR2: MNHEY and SVGEGT.

This clonotype has just a few counts. The J gene is TRBJ2-7, the V gene TRBV3-1; no firm D call. V was shortened by 1 base and J by 5 bases, with 6 bases between the two germline ends. This CDR3 is 12 amino acids long. Germline CDR1 LGHDT, CDR2 YNNKEL (reference sequence). The CDR3 loop is CASSQVGNEQYF. The CDR3 DNA reads TGTGCCAGCAGCCAAGTGGGGAACGAGCAGTACTTC.

This sequence joins TRBV20-1 and TRBJ2-7, with 14 bases lining up with TRBD2. This CDR3 is built from 16 residues. The V gene end was trimmed by 6 bases and the J gene end by 4 bases; junction bases not matched to a gene: 11. Germline V gives CDR1 DFQATT, CDR2 SNEGSKA (reference sequence). CDR3 amino acids: CSAVTSGRAFGYEQYF. The CDR3 region has the DNA TGCAGTGCAGTGACTAGCGGGAGGGCCTTCGGGTACGAGCAGTACTTC.

The chain carries TRBV7-9 and TRBJ1-1; possibly TRBD1 for D (6 bases). Germline CDR1 SEHNR, CDR2 FQNEAQ (reference sequence). The CDR3 is 15 residues long. Trimming stripped 5 bases from V and 7 bases from J, with 20 bases between. The CDR3 reads CASSILGHSVNEAFF. The CDR3 DNA sequence: TGTGCCAGCAGCATACTGGGACACTCGGTTAATGAAGCTTTCTTT.

The chain couples TRBV6-5 to TRBJ1-1; 11 positions agree with TRBD1. Germline V CDR1 and CDR2: MNHEY, SVGAGI. The CDR3 consists of 19 residues. V trimming: 0 bases; J trimming: 7 bases; junction bases outside the gene matches: 16. This chain's CDR3 is CASSYSRWDRGSVSSEAFF. CDR3 bases: TGTGCCAGCAGTTACTCGAGATGGGACAGGGGGTCCGTATCGAGTGAAGCTTTCTTT.

This clonotype was seen many times. This chain links TRBV28 with TRBJ1-6, with unresolved D. CDR1 and CDR2 from the germline V gene are MDHEN and SYDVKM. The CDR3 runs to 11 residues. V lost 5 bases and J 12 bases, leaving 8 bases between the germline ends. CDR3 nucleotides: TGTGCCAGCAGTCGTACGCAACCCCTCCACTTT. It specifies CASSRTQPLHF.

This clonotype has just a few counts. The rearrangement uses TRBV5-1 and TRBJ1-2, with TRBD1 identical over 11 bases. The CDR3 consists of 14 residues. J lost 6 bases, V lost 4 bases, and 5 bases had no gene match. The germline V gene encodes CDR1 SGHRS and CDR2 YFSETQ. CDR3 in amino acids: CASSTGQGVDGYTF. Here the CDR3 DNA reads TGCGCCAGCAGCACGGGACAGGGGGTCGATGGCTACACCTTC.

This clonotype came up a few times. The chain combines TRBV6-1 with TRBJ1-3, with D possibly TRBD1 on 6 matching bases. V lost 3 bases and J 3 bases, leaving 15 bases between the germline ends. Looked up from germline, CDR1 is MNHNS and CDR2 is SASEGT. This CDR3 contains 16 residues. The CDR3 region has the DNA TGTGCCAGCAGTGACCCCGGGGGCCTTAGTGGAAACACCATATATTTT. Translation: CASSDPGGLSGNTIYF.

J is TRBJ2-7 and V is TRBV25-1; 7 bases map to TRBD2. Trimming at V came to 7 bases and at J to 2 bases, leaving 5 bases not matched to a gene. This CDR3 region has 13 residues. Germline values: CDR1 MGHDK, CDR2 SYGVNS. Here the CDR3 reads CASTPGGTYEQYF. CDR3 bases: TGTGCCAGCACCCCGGGAGGAACCTACGAGCAGTACTTC.

This clonotype was recorded many times. V usage is TRBV15 and J usage is TRBJ1-5; D is perhaps TRBD1 (5 bases). The CDR3 consists of 15 residues. With 5 bases removed from V and 5 bases from J, the gap between germline ends came to 16 bases. CDR1 and CDR2 from the germline V gene are LNHNV and YYDKDF (reference sequence). CDR3 region: CATSPAGGSHQPQHF. CDR3 DNA: TGTGCCACCAGCCCTGCGGGGGGGAGTCATCAGCCCCAGCATTTT.